Below, one TCR beta chain is given with its context. Since all of the isolated RNA was reverse transcribed, expressed TCRB transcripts were what got sequenced. Here immunoSEQ multiplex PCR was the method, and the copy in TCRdb shows in-frame clones only, minus some. Here the sample spans some 410,000 clones, approximately 14% being singletons. V was clipped by 6 bases and J by 5 bases; unmatched bases: 11. The CDR3 sequence is 15 residues long. The germline V gene has CDR1 SGHTA and CDR2 FQGNSA. The data originate from a study of beta chain features in type 1 diabetes. Sorting with CD45RO/CCR7/CD25/CD127/CD95/CD27 yielded naive, central memory, regulatory and stem-like memory CD4+ cells.

The sequenced sample was naive CD4+ T cells from blood. V usage is TRBV7-2 and J usage is TRBJ2-3; 7 nucleotides line up with TRBD2. This TCR derives from a man aged 25-40 years in good health. As DNA, the CDR3 is TGTGCCAGCAGGCCACCGGGACTAACCGGAGATACGCAGTATTTT. Its translation is CASRPPGLTGDTQYF.